This T cell receptor (beta chain) was profiled in a study of cytomegalovirus exposure and HLA in healthy donors. Study-wide results and caveats: In an earlier analysis, in 540 or so donors, most V segments appeared productive either ~87% or ~30% of the time. Through in vitro validation, three CMV-associated chains were shown to be specific for CMV antigens.

A word on this clone: Its antigen remains unidentified.

PCR involved 60 Vbeta and 13 Jbeta primers. TCRdb's copy holds only in-frame clones and misses some; the assay was immunoSEQ multiplex PCR. The sample yields 200,000 to 250,000 clones, over 75% seen once. This CDR3 has 14 residues. The junction had 4 bases not matched to a gene; V was cut back by 4 bases and J by 4 bases. Looked up from germline, CDR1 is MGHDK and CDR2 is SYGVNS. The chain has TRBV25-1 and TRBJ1-1, with 9 bases aligning to TRBD1. This TCR derives from a human donor in good health. The sample consisted of PBMCs. The CDR3 here is CASSVGQGSTEAFF. The CDR3 DNA reads as TGTGCCAGCAGTGTTGGACAGGGGAGCACTGAAGCTTTCTTT.